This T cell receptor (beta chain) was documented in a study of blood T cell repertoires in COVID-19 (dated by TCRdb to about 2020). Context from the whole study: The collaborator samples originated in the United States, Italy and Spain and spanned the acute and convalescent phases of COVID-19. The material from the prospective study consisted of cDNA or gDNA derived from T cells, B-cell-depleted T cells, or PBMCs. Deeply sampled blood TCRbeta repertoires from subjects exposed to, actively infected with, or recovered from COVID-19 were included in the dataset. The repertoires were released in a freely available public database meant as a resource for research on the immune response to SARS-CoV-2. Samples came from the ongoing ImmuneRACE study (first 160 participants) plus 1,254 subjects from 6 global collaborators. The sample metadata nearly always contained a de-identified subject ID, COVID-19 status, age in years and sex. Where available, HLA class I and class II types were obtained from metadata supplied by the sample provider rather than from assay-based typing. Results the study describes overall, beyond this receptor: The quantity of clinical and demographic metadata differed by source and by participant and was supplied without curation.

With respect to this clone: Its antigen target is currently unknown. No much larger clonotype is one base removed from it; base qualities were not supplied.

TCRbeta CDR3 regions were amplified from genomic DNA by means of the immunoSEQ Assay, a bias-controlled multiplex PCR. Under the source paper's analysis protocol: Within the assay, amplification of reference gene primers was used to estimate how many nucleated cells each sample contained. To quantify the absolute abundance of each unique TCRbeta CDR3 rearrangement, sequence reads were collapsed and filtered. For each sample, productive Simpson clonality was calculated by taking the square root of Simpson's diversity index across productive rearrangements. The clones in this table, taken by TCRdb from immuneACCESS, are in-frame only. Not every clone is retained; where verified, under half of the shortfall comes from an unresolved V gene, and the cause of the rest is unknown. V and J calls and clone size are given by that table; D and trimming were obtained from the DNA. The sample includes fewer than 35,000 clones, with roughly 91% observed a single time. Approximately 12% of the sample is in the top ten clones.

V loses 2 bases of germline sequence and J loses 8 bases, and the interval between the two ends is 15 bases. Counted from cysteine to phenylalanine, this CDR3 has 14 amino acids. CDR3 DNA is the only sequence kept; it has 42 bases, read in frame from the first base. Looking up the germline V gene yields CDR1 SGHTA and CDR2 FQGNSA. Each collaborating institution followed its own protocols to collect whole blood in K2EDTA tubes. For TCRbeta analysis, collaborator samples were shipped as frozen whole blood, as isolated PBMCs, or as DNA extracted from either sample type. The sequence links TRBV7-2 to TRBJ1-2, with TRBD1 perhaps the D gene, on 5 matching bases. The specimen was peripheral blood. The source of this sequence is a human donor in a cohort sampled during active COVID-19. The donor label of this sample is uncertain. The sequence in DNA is TGTGCCAGCAGCTTAACAGGATCAGTATTGGGCTACACCTTC. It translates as CASSLTGSVLGYTF.